The rows below give T cell receptor beta chains drawn from one sample of a study of cytomegalovirus exposure and HLA in healthy donors. The method was immunoSEQ multiplex PCR; TCRdb's version includes in-frame clones alone and lacks a portion of them. The table records about 55,000 clones, 65% to 85% of them present only once. Sequenced sample: PBMCs. These receptors originate from a female donor in good health and CMV-seronegative. Each CDR3 is given with its conserved first and last residue. The D gene is left open where the match is weak. Not every row has a clone size; where given, it reads once, few, many or a size class.

d_call	clone_size	j_call	v_call	cdr3_aa	cdr3_nt
TRBD2	NA	TRBJ2-1	TRBV4-1	CASSQEAGGASYNEQFF	TGCGCCAGCAGCCAAGAAGCGGGGGGCGCCTCCTACAATGAGCAGTTCTTC
TRBD1	NA	TRBJ2-7	TRBV7-8	CASSRTGTGSYEQYF	TGTGCCAGCAGCCGTACCGGGACAGGGTCCTACGAGCAGTACTTC
TRBD1	few	TRBJ1-6	TRBV5-6	CASSHRGWNYNSPLHF	TGTGCCAGCAGCCACAGGGGCTGGAACTATAATTCACCCCTCCACTTT
NA	NA	TRBJ2-3	TRBV30	CAWTALTLFFTDTQYF	TGTGCCTGGACGGCGCTGACTCTATTCTTCACAGATACGCAGTATTTT
TRBD1	NA	TRBJ2-6	TRBV19	CASSSPGQGRYSGANVLTF	TGTGCCAGTAGTTCTCCGGGACAGGGGCGGTACTCTGGGGCCAACGTCCTGACTTTC
TRBD1	NA	TRBJ1-2	TRBV28	CACRDRTQYGYTF	TGTGCCTGCCGGGACAGAACTCAATATGGCTACACCTTC
TRBD1	NA	TRBJ2-7	TRBV6-1	CASSGSYRGIYEQYF	TGTGCCAGCAGTGGATCTTACAGGGGAATCTACGAGCAGTACTTC
TRBD1	NA	TRBJ2-1	TRBV2	CASSYRGRDDNEQFF	TGTGCCAGCAGCTACAGGGGGCGGGACGACAATGAGCAGTTCTTC
TRBD1	NA	TRBJ1-4	TRBV27	CASSPGQGTEKLFF	TGTGCCAGCAGCCCGGGACAGGGTACTGAAAAACTGTTTTTT
NA	NA	TRBJ1-5	TRBV19	CASSYSNQPQHF	TGTGCCAGTAGTTATAGCAATCAGCCCCAGCATTTT
NA	few	TRBJ2-1	TRBV4-3	CASSQGTNSYNEQFF	TGCGCCAGCAGCCAAGGGACAAACTCCTACAATGAGCAGTTCTTC
NA	NA	TRBJ2-1	TRBV9	CASSTGWGEYNEQFF	TGTGCCAGCAGCACTGGCTGGGGGGAGTACAATGAGCAGTTCTTC
TRBD1	few	TRBJ1-1	TRBV2	CASGTEKNTEAFF	TGTGCCAGCGGGACAGAAAAGAACACTGAAGCTTTCTTT
TRBD1	NA	TRBJ1-5	TRBV7-2	CASSLRWEGTGNQPQHF	TGTGCCAGCAGCTTAAGGTGGGAGGGGACAGGGAATCAGCCCCAGCATTTT
NA	once	TRBJ1-1	TRBV5-6	CASSLPDLSAEAFF	TGTGCCAGCAGCTTGCCCGACTTAAGCGCTGAAGCTTTCTTT
NA	NA	TRBJ2-1	TRBV19	CASSIRDSNLHEQFF	TGTGCCAGTAGTATCCGGGACTCTAATCTGCATGAGCAGTTCTTC
TRBD2	NA	TRBJ2-7	TRBV18	CASSPPSGGAYEQYF	TGTGCCAGCTCACCTCCTAGCGGGGGGGCCTACGAGCAGTACTTC
TRBD1	NA	TRBJ1-3	TRBV2	CASSPLTGPGNTIYF	TGTGCCAGCAGTCCTTTGACAGGGCCAGGAAACACCATATATTTT
TRBD1	NA	TRBJ1-2	TRBV18	CASSQQGGSNYGYTF	TGTGCCAGCTCACAACAGGGGGGATCTAACTATGGCTACACCTTC
NA	few	TRBJ2-2	TRBV2	CASSEGLENTGELFF	TGTGCCAGCAGTGAAGGGCTTGAGAACACCGGGGAGCTGTTTTTT
TRBD1	NA	TRBJ2-5	TRBV29-1	CSVETGDQETQYF	TGCAGCGTTGAAACAGGGGACCAAGAGACCCAGTACTTC
TRBD1	NA	TRBJ1-4	TRBV5-1	CASSGGTENEKLFF	TGCGCCAGCAGCGGTGGGACAGAGAATGAAAAACTGTTTTTT
TRBD1	NA	TRBJ2-3	TRBV18	CASSPPRTGPSTDTQYF	TGTGCCAGCTCACCTCCCCGGACAGGCCCTAGCACAGATACGCAGTATTTT
TRBD2	few	TRBJ2-1	TRBV28	CASRMTSGIEALGNEQFF	TGTGCCAGCAGGATGACTAGCGGAATAGAGGCTCTCGGGAATGAGCAGTTCTTC
NA	NA	TRBJ2-3	TRBV9	CASSVAGRRDTQYF	TGTGCCAGCAGCGTAGCGGGCCGGAGGGATACGCAGTATTTT
NA	NA	TRBJ2-7	TRBV7-9	CASSLGLNEQYF	TGTGCCAGCAGCTTAGGGCTCAACGAGCAGTACTTC
TRBD1	NA	TRBJ2-7	TRBV10-3	CAVAPDRVFSYEQYF	TGTGCCGTTGCGCCGGACAGGGTCTTCTCCTACGAGCAGTACTTC
TRBD1	NA	TRBJ1-1	TRBV5-1	CASKPQGDGTEAFF	TGCGCCAGCAAACCCCAGGGGGATGGCACTGAAGCTTTCTTT
NA	once	TRBJ2-2	TRBV9	CASSVSVQTGELFF	TGTGCCAGCAGCGTTAGCGTCCAGACCGGGGAGCTGTTTTTT
NA	few	TRBJ2-1	TRBV6-5	CASGGTGPYNEQFF	TGTGCCAGCGGGGGAACAGGGCCCTACAATGAGCAGTTCTTC
TRBD2	NA	TRBJ2-3	TRBV19	CASSEIGTSGLLLGTDTQYF	TGTGCCAGTAGTGAAATTGGCACTAGCGGGCTGTTATTGGGCACAGATACGCAGTATTTT
NA	NA	TRBJ2-7	TRBV4-3	CASSHERGSYEQYF	TGCGCCAGCAGCCACGAAAGGGGGAGCTACGAGCAGTACTTC
NA	NA	TRBJ1-1	TRBV27	CASSKYAREVEAFF	TGTGCCAGCAGCAAGTACGCCAGGGAGGTTGAAGCTTTCTTT
TRBD1	NA	TRBJ1-4	TRBV4-1	CASSPGQGFSTNEKLFF	TGCGCCAGCAGCCCTGGACAGGGGTTTTCAACTAATGAAAAACTGTTTTTT
NA	NA	TRBJ1-1	TRBV7-9	CASSLASGTEAFF	TGTGCCAGCAGCTTAGCCTCCGGGACAGAAGCTTTCTTT
NA	NA	TRBJ2-7	TRBV30	CASYSRESYEQYF	TGTGCCTCATATTCCAGGGAATCCTACGAGCAGTACTTC
NA	few	TRBJ1-4	TRBV4-3	CATKASGIEKLFF	TGCGCCACAAAGGCCAGCGGGATTGAAAAACTGTTTTTT
TRBD1	NA	TRBJ1-2	TRBV11-2	CASSLTGAGYGYTF	TGTGCCAGCAGCCTCACAGGGGCGGGGTATGGCTACACCTTC
NA	NA	TRBJ2-6	TRBV19	CASSIVNSGANVLTF	TGTGCCAGTAGTATTGTAAACTCTGGGGCCAACGTCCTGACTTTC
NA	NA	TRBJ2-5	TRBV7-2	CASSLGGDSETQYF	TGTGCCAGCAGCTTAGGGGGGGATTCGGAGACCCAGTACTTC
TRBD2	NA	TRBJ2-2	TRBV7-8	CASSLVGGSGTGELFF	TGTGCCAGCAGCTTAGTAGGCGGGAGCGGGACCGGGGAGCTGTTTTTT
NA	NA	TRBJ1-5	TRBV28	CASSLPERPQHF	TGTGCCAGCAGTTTACCGGAGCGTCCCCAGCATTTT
TRBD2	NA	TRBJ2-5	TRBV6-1	CASSETSGSTGTQYF	TGTGCCAGCAGTGAGACTAGCGGGAGTACAGGGACCCAGTACTTC
TRBD1	NA	TRBJ1-1	TRBV7-9	CASSAGTGKLTEAFF	TGTGCCAGCAGCGCTGGGACAGGGAAACTCACTGAAGCTTTCTTT
NA	NA	TRBJ2-3	TRBV11-1	CASSLGGATDTQYF	TGTGCCAGCAGCTTAGGCGGGGCCACAGATACGCAGTATTTT
NA	NA	TRBJ1-5	TRBV2	CASSENSGILAQPQHF	TGTGCCAGCAGTGAAAATTCAGGGATCCTCGCGCAGCCCCAGCATTTT
NA	NA	TRBJ2-3	TRBV21-1	CASSKVGPSGSAWRDTQYF	TGTGCCAGCAGCAAAGTCGGGCCTAGCGGGAGCGCTTGGAGAGATACGCAGTATTTT